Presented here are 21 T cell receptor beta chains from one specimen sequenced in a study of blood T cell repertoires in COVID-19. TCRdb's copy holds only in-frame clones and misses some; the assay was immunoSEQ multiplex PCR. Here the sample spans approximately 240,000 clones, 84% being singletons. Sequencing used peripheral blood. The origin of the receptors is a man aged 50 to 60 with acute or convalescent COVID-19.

Here the CDR3 reads CASRLASPRLRSNEQFF. CDR3 bases: TGTGCCAGCAGGCTAGCGAGTCCGAGACTAAGGTCGAATGAGCAGTTCTTC. The chain joins TRBV27 to TRBJ2-1, with a possible D match to TRBD2 (6 bases). Germline CDR1 and CDR2: MNHEY and SMNVEV (reference sequence). Trimming shortened V by 6 bases and J by 7 bases, and 25 bases separated the two germline ends. The CDR3 totals 17 residues.

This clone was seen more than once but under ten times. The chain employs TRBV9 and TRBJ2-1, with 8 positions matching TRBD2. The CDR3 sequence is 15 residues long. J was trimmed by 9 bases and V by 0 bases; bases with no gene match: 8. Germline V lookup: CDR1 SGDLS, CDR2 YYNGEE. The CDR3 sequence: CASSVGGQRGGEQFF. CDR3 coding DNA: TGTGCCAGCAGCGTAGGCGGGCAACGGGGGGGTGAGCAGTTCTTC. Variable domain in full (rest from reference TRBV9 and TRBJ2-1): DSGVTQTPKHLITATGQRVTLRCSPRSGDLSVYWYQQSLDQGLQFLIQYYNGEERAKGNILERFSAQQFPDLHSELNLSSLELGDSALYFCASSVGGQRGGEQFFGPGTRLTVL.

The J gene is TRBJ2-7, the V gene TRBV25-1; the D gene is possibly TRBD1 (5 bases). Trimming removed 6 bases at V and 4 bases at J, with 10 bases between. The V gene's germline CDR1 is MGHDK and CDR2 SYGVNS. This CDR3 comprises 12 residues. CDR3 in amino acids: CASSVDIYEQYF. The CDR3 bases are TGTGCCAGCAGCGTGGACATTTACGAGCAGTACTTC.

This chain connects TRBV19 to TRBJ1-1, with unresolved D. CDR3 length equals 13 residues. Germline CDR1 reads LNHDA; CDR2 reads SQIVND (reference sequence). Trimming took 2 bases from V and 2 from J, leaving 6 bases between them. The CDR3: CASSIIHNTEAFF. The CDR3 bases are TGTGCCAGTAGTATAATCCATAACACTGAAGCTTTCTTT.

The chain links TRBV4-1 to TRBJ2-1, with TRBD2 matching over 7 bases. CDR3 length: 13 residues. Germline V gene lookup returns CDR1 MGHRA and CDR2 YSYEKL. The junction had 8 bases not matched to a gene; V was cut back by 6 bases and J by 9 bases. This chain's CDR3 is CASRGGGDGEQFF. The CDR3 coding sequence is TGCGCCAGCAGGGGGGGAGGGGACGGTGAGCAGTTCTTC.

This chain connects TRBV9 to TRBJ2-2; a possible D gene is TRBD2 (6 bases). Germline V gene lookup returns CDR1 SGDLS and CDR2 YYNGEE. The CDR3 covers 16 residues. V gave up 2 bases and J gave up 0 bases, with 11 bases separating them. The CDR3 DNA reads TGTGCCAGCAGCGTTTTGGCGGGGACGAACACCGGGGAGCTGTTTTTT. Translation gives CASSVLAGTNTGELFF.

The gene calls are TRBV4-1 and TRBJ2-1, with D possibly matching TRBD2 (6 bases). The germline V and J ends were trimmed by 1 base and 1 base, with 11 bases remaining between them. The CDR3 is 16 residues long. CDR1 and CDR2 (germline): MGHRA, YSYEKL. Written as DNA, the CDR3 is TGCGCCAGCAGCCAAGTAGAGCGGGTGTCCTACAATGAGCAGTTCTTC. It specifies CASSQVERVSYNEQFF.

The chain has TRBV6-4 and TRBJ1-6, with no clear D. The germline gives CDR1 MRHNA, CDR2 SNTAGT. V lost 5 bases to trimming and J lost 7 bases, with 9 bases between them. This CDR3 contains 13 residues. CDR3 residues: CASSHMLNSPLHF. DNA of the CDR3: TGTGCCAGCAGTCACATGTTAAATTCACCCCTCCACTTT.

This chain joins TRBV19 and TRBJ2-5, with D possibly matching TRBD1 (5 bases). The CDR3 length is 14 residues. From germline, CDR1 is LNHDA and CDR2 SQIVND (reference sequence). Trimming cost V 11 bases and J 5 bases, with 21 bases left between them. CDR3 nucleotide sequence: TGTGCCGCTAGGGATAAGGGGTCCTCGGAGACCCAGTACTTC. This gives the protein CAARDKGSSETQYF.

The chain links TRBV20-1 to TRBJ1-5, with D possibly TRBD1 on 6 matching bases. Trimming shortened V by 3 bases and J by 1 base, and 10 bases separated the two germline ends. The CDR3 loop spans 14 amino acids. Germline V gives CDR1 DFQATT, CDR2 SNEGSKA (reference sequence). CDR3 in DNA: TGCAGTGCTAGTGGGACACTGAGCAATCAGCCCCAGCATTTT. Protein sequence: CSASGTLSNQPQHF.

CDR3 bases: TGTGCCAGCAGTTTATTAGGGGGCAGGGTCCATGAGCAGTTCTTC. It translates to CASSLLGGRVHEQFF. The chain joins TRBV28 to TRBJ2-1; 7 bases map to TRBD1. Looked up from germline, CDR1 is MDHEN and CDR2 is SYDVKM. This CDR3 comprises 15 residues. V gave up 1 base and J gave up 8 bases; unmatched junction bases: 8.

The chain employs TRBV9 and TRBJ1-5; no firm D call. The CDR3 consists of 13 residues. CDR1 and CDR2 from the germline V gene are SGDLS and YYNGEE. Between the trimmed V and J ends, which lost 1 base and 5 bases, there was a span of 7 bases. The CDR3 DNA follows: TGTGCCAGCAGCGTAACAGATTATCAGCCCCAGCATTTT. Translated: CASSVTDYQPQHF.

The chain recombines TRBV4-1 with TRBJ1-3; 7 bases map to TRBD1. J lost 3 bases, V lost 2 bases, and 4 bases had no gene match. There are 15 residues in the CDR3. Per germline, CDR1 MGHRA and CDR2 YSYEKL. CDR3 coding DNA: TGCGCCAGCAGCCAACTTCAGGGGGTTGGAAACACCATATATTTT. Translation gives CASSQLQGVGNTIYF.

The CDR3 DNA follows: TGTGCCAGCTCACCAAGTGCGGACAGGCCTGGAAACACCATATATTTT. This sequence encodes CASSPSADRPGNTIYF. The chain combines TRBV18 with TRBJ1-3, with 7 bases that match TRBD1. The CDR3 spans 16 residues. Germline V gene sequence: CDR1 KGHSH, CDR2 LQKENI. V was clipped by 2 bases and J by 2 bases; unmatched bases: 6.

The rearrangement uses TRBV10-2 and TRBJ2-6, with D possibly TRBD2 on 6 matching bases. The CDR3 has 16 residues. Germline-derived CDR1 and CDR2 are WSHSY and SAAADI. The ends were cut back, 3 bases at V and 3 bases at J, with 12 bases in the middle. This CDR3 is CASSDPGGNGANVLTF. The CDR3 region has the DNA TGCGCCAGCAGTGACCCAGGCGGGAATGGGGCCAACGTCCTGACTTTC.

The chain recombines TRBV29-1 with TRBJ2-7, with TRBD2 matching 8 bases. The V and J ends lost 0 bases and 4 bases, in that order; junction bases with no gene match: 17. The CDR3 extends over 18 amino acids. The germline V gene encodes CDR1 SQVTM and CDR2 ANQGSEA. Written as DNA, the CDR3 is TGCAGCGTTGAAGATCGAGTGGGCGTAGCGGGGTTGAAATACGAGCAGTACTTC. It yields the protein CSVEDRVGVAGLKYEQYF.

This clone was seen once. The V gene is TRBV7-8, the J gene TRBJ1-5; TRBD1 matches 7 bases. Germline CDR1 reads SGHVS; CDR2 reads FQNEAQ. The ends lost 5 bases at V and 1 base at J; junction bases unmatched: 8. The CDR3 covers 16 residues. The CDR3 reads CASSPTGVGSNQPQHF. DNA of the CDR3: TGTGCCAGCAGCCCAACAGGGGTAGGGAGCAATCAGCCCCAGCATTTT.

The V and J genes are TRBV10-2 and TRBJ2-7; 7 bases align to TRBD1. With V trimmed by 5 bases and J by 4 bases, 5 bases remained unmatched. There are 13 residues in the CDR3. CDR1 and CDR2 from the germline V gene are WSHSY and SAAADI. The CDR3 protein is CASSPEQGYEQYF. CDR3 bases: TGCGCCAGCAGTCCGGAACAGGGGTACGAGCAGTACTTC.

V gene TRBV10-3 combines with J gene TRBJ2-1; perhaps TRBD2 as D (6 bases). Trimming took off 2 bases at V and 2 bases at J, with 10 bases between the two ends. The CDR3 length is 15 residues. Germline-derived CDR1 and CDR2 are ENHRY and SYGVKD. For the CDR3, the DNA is TGTGCCATCAGTGAGCCGGGGGAGACCTACAATGAGCAGTTCTTC. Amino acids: CAISEPGETYNEQFF.

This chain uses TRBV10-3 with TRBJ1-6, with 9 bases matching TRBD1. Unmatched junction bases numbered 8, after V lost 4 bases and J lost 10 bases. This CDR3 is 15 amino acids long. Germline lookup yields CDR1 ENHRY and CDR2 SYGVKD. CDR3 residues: CAISGPPGQGSPLHF. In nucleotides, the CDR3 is TGTGCCATCAGTGGCCCCCCCGGACAGGGGTCACCCCTCCACTTT.

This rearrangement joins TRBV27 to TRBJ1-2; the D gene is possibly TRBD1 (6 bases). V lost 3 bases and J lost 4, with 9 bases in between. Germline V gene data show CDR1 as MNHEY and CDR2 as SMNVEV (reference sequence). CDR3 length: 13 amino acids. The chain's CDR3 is CASSLDSGYGYTF. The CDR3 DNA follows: TGTGCCAGCAGTTTGGACAGCGGCTATGGCTACACCTTC.